A selection of T cell receptor beta chains follows, all from one sample in a study of blood T cells in healthy people across ages. From the 5' RACE reads, TCRdb called clonotypes with MiXCR, one entry per CDR3 protein. The data contain hundreds of thousands of distinct CDR3 sequences, 20% to 25% of them seen just once; the ten biggest clones take up about 22%. Sequencing input: blood. These receptors came from a man in his sixties or seventies in good health. Each CDR3 is given with its conserved first and last residue. D genes are given only for firm matches. The listing skips clone size in some rows; elsewhere it reads once, few, many or a size class.

CDR3 protein: CSARGGTPDTQYF; CDR3 DNA: TGCAGTGCTAGGGGGGGGACCCCAGATACGCAGTATTTT; V gene: TRBV20-1; CDR3 length: 13; clone size: few; J gene: TRBJ2-3; D gene: TRBD2
CDR3 protein: CASSLIGRGQRVF; CDR3 DNA: TGTGCCAGCAGCTTAATAGGCCGGGGACAGAGGGTCTTC; V gene: TRBV11-2; CDR3 length: 13; clone size: .; J gene: TRBJ1-2; D gene: TRBD1
CDR3 protein: CATSRDRVNTEAFF; CDR3 DNA: TGTGCCACCAGCAGAGACAGGGTCAACACTGAAGCTTTCTTT; V gene: TRBV15; CDR3 length: 14; clone size: few; J gene: TRBJ1-1; D gene: .
CDR3 protein: CASSLSIGTQYF; CDR3 DNA: TGTGCCAGCAGTTTGTCCATAGGTACGCAGTATTTT; V gene: TRBV28; CDR3 length: 12; clone size: .; J gene: TRBJ2-3; D gene: .
CDR3 protein: CSASVQSYSNQPQHF; CDR3 DNA: TGCAGTGCTTCCGTGCAGAGCTATAGCAATCAGCCCCAGCATTTT; V gene: TRBV20-1; CDR3 length: 15; clone size: .; J gene: TRBJ1-5; D gene: .
CDR3 protein: CASSSYFGQGVGGQYF; CDR3 DNA: TGTGCCAGCAGTTCTTACTTCGGACAGGGGGTCGGAGGTCAGTACTTC; V gene: TRBV12-3/TRBV12-4; CDR3 length: 16; clone size: once; J gene: TRBJ2-4; D gene: TRBD1
CDR3 protein: CASSMTAQTWETQYF; CDR3 DNA: TGTGCCAGCTCAATGACAGCCCAAACATGGGAGACCCAGTACTTC; V gene: TRBV18; CDR3 length: 15; clone size: .; J gene: TRBJ2-5; D gene: .
CDR3 protein: CASSLLIAGSYEQYF; CDR3 DNA: TGCGCCAGCAGCTTGTTGATAGCGGGGTCCTACGAGCAGTACTTC; V gene: TRBV5-1; CDR3 length: 15; clone size: .; J gene: TRBJ2-7; D gene: TRBD2
CDR3 protein: CASSVAPTVNTEAFF; CDR3 DNA: TGTGCCAGCAGCGTAGCCCCGACAGTAAACACTGAAGCTTTCTTT; V gene: TRBV9; CDR3 length: 15; clone size: .; J gene: TRBJ1-1; D gene: .
CDR3 protein: CASSRGIAGVYNEQFF; CDR3 DNA: TGTGCCAGCAGCCGGGGAATAGCGGGAGTTTACAATGAGCAGTTCTTC; V gene: TRBV5-6; CDR3 length: 16; clone size: few; J gene: TRBJ2-1; D gene: TRBD2
CDR3 protein: CASSSGRGDEAFF; CDR3 DNA: TGTGCCAGCAGCTCGGGGAGGGGAGATGAAGCTTTCTTT; V gene: TRBV7-2; CDR3 length: 13; clone size: .; J gene: TRBJ1-1; D gene: .
CDR3 protein: CSVEDTGSKNIQYF; CDR3 DNA: TGCAGCGTTGAAGATACAGGCTCCAAAAACATTCAGTACTTC; V gene: TRBV29-1; CDR3 length: 14; clone size: .; J gene: TRBJ2-4; D gene: .
CDR3 protein: CASSLGTSSYNEQFF; CDR3 DNA: TGTGCCAGCAGCTTAGGGACTAGCTCCTACAATGAGCAGTTCTTC; V gene: TRBV12-3/TRBV12-4; CDR3 length: 15; clone size: many; J gene: TRBJ2-1; D gene: TRBD2
CDR3 protein: CASSQGVVVPGYTF; CDR3 DNA: TGTGCCAGCAGTCAAGGGGTGGTAGTGCCAGGCTACACCTTC; V gene: TRBV14; CDR3 length: 14; clone size: once; J gene: TRBJ1-2; D gene: .
CDR3 protein: CASSLKGAYTYNEQFF; CDR3 DNA: TGTGCCAGCAGCTTAAAAGGGGCGTATACCTACAATGAGCAGTTCTTC; V gene: TRBV7-8; CDR3 length: 16; clone size: .; J gene: TRBJ2-1; D gene: .
CDR3 protein: CASSTTGESYGYTF; CDR3 DNA: TGTGCCAGCAGCACGACAGGGGAAAGCTATGGCTACACCTTC; V gene: TRBV7-2; CDR3 length: 14; clone size: few; J gene: TRBJ1-2; D gene: TRBD1
CDR3 protein: CASRLMGETQYF; CDR3 DNA: TGCGCCAGCAGACTAATGGGAGAGACCCAGTACTTC; V gene: TRBV5-1; CDR3 length: 12; clone size: .; J gene: TRBJ2-5; D gene: .
CDR3 protein: CASSLSGTGPYEQYF; CDR3 DNA: TGTGCCAGCAGCTTGTCCGGGACAGGACCCTACGAGCAGTACTTC; V gene: TRBV11-2; CDR3 length: 15; clone size: .; J gene: TRBJ2-7; D gene: TRBD1
CDR3 protein: CASSMDPDRETQYF; CDR3 DNA: TGCGCCAGCAGCATGGATCCCGATCGGGAGACCCAGTACTTC; V gene: TRBV5-1; CDR3 length: 14; clone size: .; J gene: TRBJ2-5; D gene: .
CDR3 protein: CASSPQRTQTYEQYF; CDR3 DNA: TGCGCCAGCAGCCCGCAGAGGACACAGACCTACGAGCAGTACTTC; V gene: TRBV5-1; CDR3 length: 15; clone size: .; J gene: TRBJ2-7; D gene: .
CDR3 protein: CASSAIGRHEQYF; CDR3 DNA: TGCGCCAGCAGCGCTATCGGCCGCCACGAGCAGTACTTC; V gene: TRBV5-1; CDR3 length: 13; clone size: few; J gene: TRBJ2-7; D gene: .
CDR3 protein: CASSSTGTNTEAFF; CDR3 DNA: TGTGCCAGCAGCTCCACAGGAACCAACACTGAAGCTTTCTTT; V gene: TRBV7-9; CDR3 length: 14; clone size: .; J gene: TRBJ1-1; D gene: .
CDR3 protein: CASSLKGGPGQFF; CDR3 DNA: TGTGCCAGCAGCTTAAAGGGGGGCCCGGGGCAGTTCTTC; V gene: TRBV7-9; CDR3 length: 13; clone size: few; J gene: TRBJ2-1; D gene: .
CDR3 protein: CASSPSTSTDTQYF; CDR3 DNA: TGTGCCAGCAGTCCATCAACTAGCACAGATACGCAGTATTTT; V gene: TRBV12-3/TRBV12-4; CDR3 length: 14; clone size: .; J gene: TRBJ2-3; D gene: .
CDR3 protein: CASSLATRMNTEAFF; CDR3 DNA: TGTGCCAGCAGCTTAGCTACCCGTATGAACACTGAAGCTTTCTTT; V gene: TRBV11-3; CDR3 length: 15; clone size: few; J gene: TRBJ1-1; D gene: .
CDR3 protein: CATSRDLRDLETQYF; CDR3 DNA: TGTGCCACCAGCAGAGATCTGAGGGATCTAGAGACCCAGTACTTC; V gene: TRBV15; CDR3 length: 15; clone size: few; J gene: TRBJ2-5; D gene: .
CDR3 protein: CASSTGHWVGEQYF; CDR3 DNA: TGTGCCAGCAGCACGGGACACTGGGTTGGGGAGCAGTACTTC; V gene: TRBV13; CDR3 length: 14; clone size: .; J gene: TRBJ2-7; D gene: .
CDR3 protein: CASGRVPGAAGSQYF; CDR3 DNA: TGTGCCAGCGGCCGAGTTCCAGGGGCGGCGGGTTCGCAGTATTTT; V gene: TRBV11-2; CDR3 length: 15; clone size: .; J gene: TRBJ2-3; D gene: .
CDR3 protein: CASRGTNDHQPQHF; CDR3 DNA: TGTGCCAGCAGGGGCACGAACGACCATCAGCCCCAGCATTTT; V gene: TRBV12-3/TRBV12-4; CDR3 length: 14; clone size: .; J gene: TRBJ1-5; D gene: .
CDR3 protein: CAISEENYNEQFF; CDR3 DNA: TGTGCCATCAGTGAGGAGAACTACAATGAGCAGTTCTTC; V gene: TRBV10-3; CDR3 length: 13; clone size: few; J gene: TRBJ2-1; D gene: .
CDR3 protein: CATSDLQADTQYF; CDR3 DNA: TGTGCCACCAGTGATTTGCAGGCGGATACGCAGTATTTT; V gene: TRBV24-1; CDR3 length: 13; clone size: few; J gene: TRBJ2-3; D gene: .
CDR3 protein: CASSRDRVPGANVLTF; CDR3 DNA: TGTGCCAGCAGTCGGGACAGGGTCCCTGGGGCCAACGTCCTGACTTTC; V gene: TRBV2; CDR3 length: 16; clone size: .; J gene: TRBJ2-6; D gene: TRBD1
CDR3 protein: CASSPEAKNIQYF; CDR3 DNA: TGTGCCAGCAGCCCTGAGGCCAAAAACATTCAGTACTTC; V gene: TRBV7-8; CDR3 length: 13; clone size: many; J gene: TRBJ2-4; D gene: .
CDR3 protein: CSVEGPSRSSGRTDTQYF; CDR3 DNA: TGCAGCGTTGAAGGTCCTAGCCGTTCTAGCGGCCGCACAGATACGCAGTATTTT; V gene: TRBV29-1; CDR3 length: 18; clone size: .; J gene: TRBJ2-3; D gene: TRBD2
CDR3 protein: CSPGGIASGSSETQYF; CDR3 DNA: TGCAGTCCAGGGGGGATTGCTAGCGGGAGTTCGGAGACCCAGTACTTC; V gene: TRBV20-1; CDR3 length: 16; clone size: few; J gene: TRBJ2-5; D gene: TRBD2
CDR3 protein: CSARDYGQGQETQHF; CDR3 DNA: TGCAGTGCTAGAGATTACGGACAGGGGCAAGAGACCCAGCACTTC; V gene: TRBV20-1; CDR3 length: 15; clone size: .; J gene: TRBJ2-5; D gene: TRBD1
CDR3 protein: CASSFMPEQEAQYF; CDR3 DNA: TGCGCCAGCAGCTTCATGCCAGAACAAGAGGCCCAGTACTTC; V gene: TRBV5-1; CDR3 length: 14; clone size: once; J gene: TRBJ2-5; D gene: .
CDR3 protein: CASSPILSYEQYF; CDR3 DNA: TGCGCCAGCAGCCCGATTCTGTCCTACGAGCAGTACTTC; V gene: TRBV5-1; CDR3 length: 13; clone size: few; J gene: TRBJ2-7; D gene: .
CDR3 protein: CASSRQGRNTEAFF; CDR3 DNA: TGTGCCAGTAGTAGGCAGGGAAGGAACACTGAAGCTTTCTTT; V gene: TRBV19; CDR3 length: 14; clone size: .; J gene: TRBJ1-1; D gene: .
CDR3 protein: CASSLLGRGQSSYEQYF; CDR3 DNA: TGTGCCAGCAGCCTCTTAGGCAGGGGCCAATCCTCCTACGAGCAGTACTTC; V gene: TRBV11-2; CDR3 length: 17; clone size: .; J gene: TRBJ2-7; D gene: .
CDR3 protein: CSARIRVGVDTQYF; CDR3 DNA: TGCAGTGCTAGAATTCGGGTTGGTGTGGATACGCAGTATTTT; V gene: TRBV20-1; CDR3 length: 14; clone size: .; J gene: TRBJ2-3; D gene: .
CDR3 protein: CASSLLGGGHNEQFF; CDR3 DNA: TGCGCCAGCAGCTTGCTCGGGGGGGGGCACAATGAGCAGTTCTTC; V gene: TRBV5-1; CDR3 length: 15; clone size: .; J gene: TRBJ2-1; D gene: TRBD2
CDR3 protein: CSAPGEGGNTEAFF; CDR3 DNA: TGCAGTGCCCCAGGGGAGGGAGGTAACACTGAAGCTTTCTTT; V gene: TRBV20-1; CDR3 length: 14; clone size: few; J gene: TRBJ1-1; D gene: .
CDR3 protein: CSVTTGALNYGYTF; CDR3 DNA: TGCAGCGTGACCACAGGGGCGCTAAACTATGGCTACACCTTC; V gene: TRBV29-1; CDR3 length: 14; clone size: .; J gene: TRBJ1-2; D gene: TRBD1
CDR3 protein: CASSPRELSTDTQYF; CDR3 DNA: TGTGCCAGCAGCCCTCGCGAACTTAGCACAGATACGCAGTATTTT; V gene: TRBV7-2; CDR3 length: 15; clone size: .; J gene: TRBJ2-3; D gene: .
CDR3 protein: CSAGGDRDPSGNTIYF; CDR3 DNA: TGCAGTGCTGGTGGGGACAGGGACCCCTCTGGAAACACCATATATTTT; V gene: TRBV20-1; CDR3 length: 16; clone size: .; J gene: TRBJ1-3; D gene: TRBD1
CDR3 protein: CASSQASSGSGNTIYF; CDR3 DNA: TGCGCCAGCAGCCAGGCCTCCTCCGGCTCTGGAAACACCATATATTTT; V gene: TRBV4-3; CDR3 length: 16; clone size: few; J gene: TRBJ1-3; D gene: .
CDR3 protein: CASSSGGGQGPNTEAFF; CDR3 DNA: TGTGCCAGCAGCTCAGGTGGGGGACAGGGACCGAACACTGAAGCTTTCTTT; V gene: TRBV11-2; CDR3 length: 17; clone size: few; J gene: TRBJ1-1; D gene: TRBD1
CDR3 protein: CASSPGVTYEQYF; CDR3 DNA: TGTGCCAGCTCACCAGGAGTGACCTACGAGCAGTACTTC; V gene: TRBV18; CDR3 length: 13; clone size: once; J gene: TRBJ2-7; D gene: .
CDR3 protein: CASSADGLAGGFERFF; CDR3 DNA: TGTGCCAGCTCAGCGGACGGACTAGCGGGAGGGTTTGAGCGGTTCTTC; V gene: TRBV18; CDR3 length: 16; clone size: .; J gene: TRBJ2-1; D gene: TRBD2
CDR3 protein: CSVGGQGARGYTF; CDR3 DNA: TGCAGCGTGGGTGGACAGGGGGCGAGAGGCTACACCTTC; V gene: TRBV29-1; CDR3 length: 13; clone size: .; J gene: TRBJ1-2; D gene: TRBD1
CDR3 protein: CASSTSGYNEQFF; CDR3 DNA: TGTGCCAGCAGTACTAGCGGATACAATGAGCAGTTCTTC; V gene: TRBV14; CDR3 length: 13; clone size: many; J gene: TRBJ2-1; D gene: TRBD2
CDR3 protein: CSVDGAGYTF; CDR3 DNA: TGCAGCGTTGACGGAGCGGGCTACACCTTC; V gene: TRBV29-1; CDR3 length: 10; clone size: .; J gene: TRBJ1-2; D gene: .
CDR3 protein: CASSIPGSRGASDTQYF; CDR3 DNA: TGTGCCAGCAGCATCCCGGGCTCTCGAGGGGCCTCCGATACGCAGTATTTT; V gene: TRBV7-9; CDR3 length: 17; clone size: few; J gene: TRBJ2-3; D gene: .
CDR3 protein: CATSRERGLAGEEQFF; CDR3 DNA: TGTGCCACCAGCAGAGAAAGGGGACTAGCGGGGGAGGAGCAGTTCTTC; V gene: TRBV15; CDR3 length: 16; clone size: .; J gene: TRBJ2-1; D gene: TRBD2
CDR3 protein: CASRITQGVIGYTF; CDR3 DNA: TGTGCCAGCAGAATTACGCAGGGGGTTATTGGCTACACCTTC; V gene: TRBV6-1; CDR3 length: 14; clone size: few; J gene: TRBJ1-2; D gene: TRBD1
CDR3 protein: CASSRTASSYGQYF; CDR3 DNA: TGTGCCAGCAGCAGGACAGCGAGCTCCTACGGGCAGTACTTC; V gene: TRBV12-3/TRBV12-4; CDR3 length: 14; clone size: .; J gene: TRBJ2-7; D gene: .
CDR3 protein: CASSLVLDSYNEQFF; CDR3 DNA: TGCGCCAGCAGCTTGGTCCTAGACTCCTACAATGAGCAGTTCTTC; V gene: TRBV5-1; CDR3 length: 15; clone size: few; J gene: TRBJ2-1; D gene: .
CDR3 protein: CASSQDLAGSDYGYTF; CDR3 DNA: TGTGCCAGCAGCCAAGATCTCGCGGGGTCCGACTATGGCTACACCTTC; V gene: TRBV14; CDR3 length: 16; clone size: few; J gene: TRBJ1-2; D gene: .
CDR3 protein: CASSLVERPGELFF; CDR3 DNA: TGTGCCAGCAGCTTAGTTGAGCGTCCCGGGGAGCTGTTTTTT; V gene: TRBV7-2; CDR3 length: 14; clone size: few; J gene: TRBJ2-2; D gene: .